This passage covers 32 T cell receptor beta chains from one sample sequenced in a study of response to subunit inactivated influenza vaccine. MiXCR was run by TCRdb on the RT-PCR reads, yielding one entry per CDR3 protein. Of more than 450,000 distinct CDR3 sequences in the sample, about 11% were seen once. The input for sequencing was PBMCs from blood, taken on the day of vaccination. The receptors were sampled from a man in his fifties or sixties who received an inactivated influenza vaccine.

The J gene is TRBJ2-7, the V gene TRBV11-2; 10 nucleotides agree with TRBD2. The CDR3 sequence is 15 residues long. Per the germline V gene, CDR1 is SGHAT and CDR2 is FQNNGV. Trimming cost V 5 bases and J 7 bases; bases outside gene matches: 11. The CDR3 sequence is CASSLKAGGFGEQYF. The CDR3 DNA follows: TGTGCCAGCAGCCTAAAAGCGGGAGGGTTCGGGGAGCAGTACTTC.

This clonotype was found a few times. The chain couples TRBV7-9 to TRBJ2-1, with unresolved D. The CDR3 has 15 residues. CDR1 and CDR2 from the germline V gene are SEHNR and FQNEAQ (reference sequence). The germline V and J ends were trimmed by 5 bases and 6 bases, with 17 bases remaining between them. CDR3 loop: CASSPTAGTTNEQFF. For the CDR3, the DNA is TGTGCCAGCAGCCCCACGGCCGGTACAACCAATGAGCAGTTCTTC.

This clonotype was found a few times. The gene calls are TRBV5-1 and TRBJ2-5; TRBD1 might be the D (6 bases). Germline loops: CDR1 SGHRS, CDR2 YFSETQ. CDR3 length: 13 residues. The V end lost 5 bases, the J end lost 3 bases, and 11 bases lay between the germline ends. The CDR3 sequence: CASRGTNEETQYF. The CDR3 coding sequence is TGCGCCAGCAGGGGGACAAATGAAGAGACCCAGTACTTC.

The V and J genes are TRBV5-1 and TRBJ2-1, with 11 nucleotides matching TRBD2. CDR3 size: 16 residues. The ends lost 0 bases at V and 4 bases at J; junction bases unmatched: 3. Germline values: CDR1 SGHRS, CDR2 YFSETQ. The CDR3 DNA sequence: TGCGCCAGCAGCTTGGAGTCTAGCGGGGGGTACAATGAGCAGTTCTTC. Translated: CASSLESSGGYNEQFF.

This clonotype was detected a few times. The chain carries TRBV4-2 and TRBJ2-5, with 9 bases aligning to TRBD2. The CDR3 is 17 residues long. Per germline, CDR1 LGHNA and CDR2 YNFKEQ. V dropped 4 bases and J dropped 5; count of bases not matched to a gene: 14. CDR3 DNA sequence: TGTGCCAGCAGCCTATTGCGGGGGGGCAGTCCATATGAGACCCAGTACTTC. Amino acids: CASSLLRGGSPYETQYF.

This clonotype was counted between two and nine times. This chain joins TRBV10-3 and TRBJ2-7; D is unclear. This CDR3 comprises 12 residues. Germline CDR1 and CDR2: ENHRY and SYGVKD. V was shortened by 2 bases and J by 1 base, with 3 bases between the two germline ends. This CDR3 is CAISETSYEQYF. DNA of the CDR3: TGTGCCATCAGTGAGACTTCCTACGAGCAGTACTTC.

This clonotype was detected a few times. The V call is TRBV20-1, the J call TRBJ2-3, with TRBD2 matching 7 bases. V lost 4 bases, J lost 2 bases, and 12 bases stayed unmatched. The CDR3 runs to 16 residues. CDR1 and CDR2 (germline): DFQATT, SNEGSKA (reference sequence). In DNA form, the CDR3 reads TGCAGTGCTAAGGTTTTAGTCGGGGGGTTCACAGATACGCAGTATTTT. Its translation is CSAKVLVGGFTDTQYF.

This clonotype came up many times. At one of its ends the junction is not consistent with the germline gene, which may arise from a read error. This chain links TRBV7-2 with TRBJ1-4; D gene unclear. This CDR3 has 13 residues. Germline V gene lookup returns CDR1 SGHTA and CDR2 FQGNSA. The CDR3 spells CASSLGAREKLFF. The CDR3 region has the DNA TGCGCCAGCAGCTTGGGAGCGAGAGAAAAACTGTTTTTT.

Here the CDR3 reads CASSDGTGSFEKLFF. The CDR3 DNA sequence: TGTGCCAGCAGTGACGGGACAGGGTCCTTTGAAAAACTGTTTTTT. The V and J genes are TRBV6-1 and TRBJ1-4, with TRBD1 matching 9 bases. The V and J ends lost 3 bases and 7 bases, in that order; junction bases with no gene match: 6. CDR1 is MNHNS, CDR2 SASEGT, per germline. This CDR3 contains 15 residues.

This clonotype was seen ten or more times. The J gene is TRBJ2-2, the V gene TRBV20-1, with D tentatively TRBD2 (6 bases). Trimming cost V 1 base and J 8 bases, with 23 bases left between them. The germline V gene encodes CDR1 DFQATT and CDR2 SNEGSKA (reference sequence). The CDR3 extends over 17 amino acids. The CDR3 DNA sequence: TGCAGTGCTAGAGCCTGGGCCTACGGGGAGGACCTGGGGGAGCTGTTTTTT. Protein sequence: CSARAWAYGEDLGELFF.

As to this clonotype: At one of its ends the junction is not consistent with the germline gene, which may arise from a read error. CDR3 protein: CASSLSRGSNTGELLF. DNA of the CDR3: TGTGCCAGCAGCTTAAGCCGGGGGTCGAACACCGGGGAGCTGTTGTTT. V gene TRBV7-9 combines with J gene TRBJ2-2, with D maybe TRBD2 (6 bases). The V gene's germline CDR1 is SEHNR and CDR2 FQNEAQ (reference sequence). This CDR3 is built from 16 residues.

This clonotype has just a few counts. The chain's CDR3 is CASSSGVAGRRVQDTQYF. CDR3 nucleotides: TGTGCCAGCAGCTCTGGGGTGGCAGGGAGGAGGGTGCAAGATACGCAGTATTTT. The gene calls are TRBV7-8 and TRBJ2-3; possibly TRBD2 for D (6 bases). Deletions cut 4 bases from V and 5 bases from J, with 25 bases between. Germline loops: CDR1 SGHVS, CDR2 FQNEAQ. This CDR3 comprises 18 residues.

In its sample, this clonotype was seen many times. This chain uses TRBV7-3 with TRBJ2-7; a weak D match, TRBD2 (5 bases). The CDR3 spans 13 residues. CDR1 and CDR2 from the germline V gene are SGHTA and FQGTGA. V was shortened by 4 bases and J by 5 bases, with 12 bases between the two germline ends. In DNA form, the CDR3 reads TGTGCCAGCAGCTCAGGACTGAATAACGAGCAGTACTTC. It specifies CASSSGLNNEQYF.

This clonotype was counted only a few times. The V call is TRBV4-3, the J call TRBJ2-3; D perhaps matches TRBD2 (5 bases). The CDR3 is made up of 18 amino acids. CDR1 LGHNA and CDR2 YSLEER come from the germline V gene. V was clipped by 0 bases and J by 3 bases, with 19 bases between them. The CDR3 here is CASSQEDVRVRVTDTQYF. The CDR3 coding sequence is TGCGCCAGCAGCCAAGAGGACGTGCGGGTAAGGGTTACAGATACGCAGTATTTT.

J is TRBJ1-2 and V is TRBV7-8; TRBD1 agrees at 7 bases. The germline gives CDR1 SGHVS, CDR2 FQNEAQ. With 5 bases clipped from V and 8 bases from J, the junction kept 8 bases outside the gene matches. The CDR3 covers 13 residues. The CDR3 nucleotides are TGTGCCAGCAGCCCAACAGGGGCAGAGGGCTACACCTTC. As protein: CASSPTGAEGYTF.

This clonotype occurred many times. The gene calls are TRBV20-1 and TRBJ1-5; D is unclear. V was pared by 6 bases and J by 1 base, with 13 bases between. The CDR3 has 14 residues. Germline lookup yields CDR1 DFQATT and CDR2 SNEGSKA (reference sequence). CDR3 protein: CSAPRSGSNQPQHF. The CDR3, as DNA: TGCAGTGCACCGAGATCGGGAAGCAATCAGCCCCAGCATTTT.

V and J are TRBV9 and TRBJ2-5; TRBD1 is a possible D gene (5 bases). CDR3 length: 13 amino acids. Germline CDR1 SGDLS, CDR2 YYNGEE. Between the trimmed V and J ends, which lost 1 base and 5 bases, there was a span of 9 bases. The CDR3 DNA follows: TGTGCCAGCAGCGTATGGGGCGGTGAGACCCAGTACTTC. Its protein product is CASSVWGGETQYF.

This clonotype showed up many times. CDR3 sequence: CSASGTGAGSTGELFF. CDR3 DNA: TGCAGTGCTTCCGGGACAGGGGCGGGGAGTACCGGGGAGCTGTTTTTT. The rearrangement links TRBV20-1 to TRBJ2-2, with TRBD1 matching over 10 bases. The CDR3 has 16 residues. The V and J ends lost 5 bases and 5 bases, in that order; junction bases with no gene match: 11. Germline lookup yields CDR1 DFQATT and CDR2 SNEGSKA (reference sequence).

This clonotype was seen a handful of times. This chain connects TRBV11-2 to TRBJ2-7; D may correspond to TRBD1 or TRBD2 (5 bases each). V gave up 5 bases and J gave up 3 bases, with 20 bases separating them. The length of the CDR3 is 16 residues. CDR1 is SGHAT and CDR2 is FQNNGV in the germline V gene. The CDR3 DNA sequence: TGTGCCAGCAGCCCATTAACGGGACGAGGAGTCTACGAGCAGTACTTC. Its protein product is CASSPLTGRGVYEQYF.

The rearrangement joins TRBV5-1 to TRBJ1-1; D possibly corresponds to TRBD1 (5 bases). Looked up from germline, CDR1 is SGHRS and CDR2 is YFSETQ. The CDR3 runs 14 residues. V shed 5 bases and J shed 4 bases, with 15 bases lying between them. The CDR3 region has the DNA TGCGCCAGCAGGGAAGGACACACGGGCACTGAAGCTTTCTTT. It encodes CASREGHTGTEAFF.

This clonotype turned up a few times. The chain joins TRBV12-3 or TRBV12-4 to TRBJ1-2; TRBD1 matches at 7 bases. After removal of 5 bases from V and 4 bases from J, the junction contained 7 bases not matched to a gene. The CDR3 is 14 amino acids. CDR3 sequence (DNA): TGTGCCAGCAGTCGACAGGGACCCCTCTATGGCTACACCTTC. Residues: CASSRQGPLYGYTF.

At least ten counts were recorded for this clonotype. The J gene is TRBJ2-6, the V gene TRBV3-1; maybe TRBD1 (6 bases). CDR3 length: 16 amino acids. V was shortened by 2 bases and J by 2 bases, with 10 bases between the two germline ends. Germline values: CDR1 LGHDT, CDR2 YNNKEL (reference sequence). Here the CDR3 reads CASSQPPGAGANVLTF. The CDR3 DNA sequence: TGTGCCAGCAGCCAACCCCCAGGGGCTGGGGCCAACGTCCTGACTTTC.

The gene calls are TRBV12-3 or TRBV12-4 and TRBJ2-7; 13 bases are a match to TRBD2. The CDR3 runs to 16 residues. Losses at the gene ends were 3 bases for V and 4 bases for J; bases not matched to a gene: 6. Here the CDR3 reads CASSFGLAGDEYEQYF. The CDR3 region has the DNA TGTGCCAGCAGTTTCGGACTAGCGGGAGACGAATACGAGCAGTACTTC.

In its sample, this clonotype was seen many times. The chain joins TRBV29-1 to TRBJ2-5; D is unclear. CDR1 is SQVTM, CDR2 ANQGSEA, per germline. V lost 5 bases to trimming and J lost 5 bases, with 12 bases between them. The CDR3 consists of 12 residues. CDR3 sequence: CSVKARWETQYF. In DNA form, the CDR3 reads TGCAGCGTTAAGGCTCGTTGGGAGACCCAGTACTTC. Looking up the rest from reference TRBV29-1 and TRBJ2-5 gives the full variable domain: SAVISQKPSRDICQRGTSLTIQCQVDSQVTMMFWYRQQPGQSLTLIATANQGSEATYESGFVIDKFPISRPNLTFSTLTVSNMSPEDSSIYLCSVKARWETQYFGPGTRLLVL.

This clonotype was counted a few times. The rearrangement links TRBV4-1 to TRBJ2-7, with a weak D call TRBD1 (6 bases). The germline V gene has CDR1 MGHRA and CDR2 YSYEKL. V was pared by 2 bases and J by 2 bases, with 10 bases between. The CDR3 contains 14 residues. CDR3 region: CASSQLYRAYEQYF. CDR3 coding DNA: TGCGCCAGCAGCCAACTCTACAGGGCCTACGAGCAGTACTTC.

This clonotype occurred a few times. The gene calls are TRBV11-2 and TRBJ2-1; tentatively, D is TRBD2 (6 bases). The germline V gene encodes CDR1 SGHAT and CDR2 FQNNGV. V lost 3 bases and J lost 4, with 13 bases in between. The CDR3 consists of 15 residues. This chain's CDR3 is CASSFPLASYNEQFF. The CDR3 DNA reads as TGTGCCAGCAGCTTCCCCCTAGCGAGTTACAATGAGCAGTTCTTC.

This clonotype was recorded at least ten times. V gene TRBV7-8 combines with J gene TRBJ1-5, with 7 bases lining up with TRBD1. The CDR3 is 16 amino acids. V was pared by 1 base and J by 4 bases, with 7 bases of the junction left unmatched. The germline V gene encodes CDR1 SGHVS and CDR2 FQNEAQ. CDR3 sequence (DNA): TGTGCCAGCAGCTTAGAGCAGGGGGGCTTGAATCAGCCCCAGCATTTT. It specifies CASSLEQGGLNQPQHF.

This clonotype was picked up a small number of times. The V and J genes are TRBV25-1 and TRBJ2-7; 10 bases are shared with TRBD1. This CDR3 region has 15 residues. Germline V lookup: CDR1 MGHDK, CDR2 SYGVNS. The junction had 6 bases not matched to a gene; V was cut back by 2 bases and J by 5 bases. The CDR3 sequence is CASSEPGTGAHEQYF. The CDR3 DNA sequence: TGTGCCAGCAGTGAACCCGGGACAGGGGCACACGAGCAGTACTTC.

This clonotype was detected a few times. V usage is TRBV19 and J usage is TRBJ2-3; 11 nucleotides line up with TRBD1. Per the germline V gene, CDR1 is LNHDA and CDR2 is SQIVND (reference sequence). The V segment lost 5 bases and the J segment 1 base; nucleotides outside the gene matches: 5. The CDR3 runs to 16 residues. Here the CDR3 reads CASSRDRGSGTDTQYF. The CDR3 DNA is TGTGCCAGTAGTCGGGACAGGGGGAGCGGCACAGATACGCAGTATTTT.

This clonotype was found a few times. The V gene is TRBV7-9, the J gene TRBJ1-1, with D maybe TRBD1 (5 bases). Trimming cost V 5 bases and J 5 bases, with 15 bases left between them. The CDR3 length is 14 residues. Germline loops: CDR1 SEHNR, CDR2 FQNEAQ (reference sequence). The CDR3 region has the DNA TGTGCCAGCAGCCCCGGGGGGAAGGAGACTGAAGCTTTCTTT. Translating gives CASSPGGKETEAFF.

Many counts were recorded for this clonotype. The gene calls are TRBV7-8 and TRBJ2-7; 7 positions agree with TRBD1. V lost 5 bases to trimming and J lost 0 bases; unmatched junction nucleotides: 10. This CDR3 contains 16 residues. CDR1 is SGHVS, CDR2 FQNEAQ, per germline. Written as DNA, the CDR3 is TGTGCCAGCAGCATACAACAGGGGATCAGCTCCTACGAGCAGTACTTC. Translation: CASSIQQGISSYEQYF.

This clonotype was observed many times. The chain couples TRBV5-5 to TRBJ2-1; TRBD2 is a possible D gene (5 bases). This CDR3 is built from 11 residues. V lost 4 bases and J lost 11, with 10 bases in between. Germline CDR1 SGHKS, CDR2 YYEKEE (reference sequence). As DNA, the CDR3 is TGTGCCAGCAGCCTCGGACTCAAGCAGTTCTTC. Its translation: CASSLGLKQFF.